This TCR beta chain was sequenced during a study of T-cell reconstitution after alpha-beta-depleted transplantation in children. Library preparation (for TCRbeta) was performed with unique molecular identifiers. Using its own MiXCR run on the PCR reads, TCRdb lists one record per CDR3 protein. Of about 90,000 distinct CDR3 sequences in the sample, roughly 8.8% were seen once. This CDR3 has 15 amino acids. V was trimmed by 5 bases and J by 3 bases, leaving 17 bases between them. Germline CDR1 SGHTA, CDR2 FQGNSA. This clonotype was observed at least ten times. This sequence was found in a human donor who donated a stem cell graft to a child with congenital amegakaryocytic thrombocytopenia. Sample: PBMCs from the stem cell graft donor, taken from the stem cell graft. This chain links TRBV7-2 with TRBJ2-7, with D possibly being TRBD2 (5 bases). In nucleotides, the CDR3 is TGTGCCAGCAGCCTCAACGGGCTAGCAGTCTACGAGCAGTACTTC. It translates to CASSLNGLAVYEQYF.